This TCR beta chain derives from a study of early T cells in non-severe SARS-CoV-2 infection. Study information: Sequenced material consisted of bulk RNA (from unsorted whole blood), and chains were unpaired.

CDR1 and CDR2 (germline): MDHEN, SYDVKM. The ends were cut back, 10 bases at V and 6 bases at J, with 12 bases in the middle. This CDR3 has 12 residues. Researchers tagged individual cDNA molecules with unique molecular identifiers. Via MiXCR, TCRdb re-called the 5' RACE reads, giving one row per CDR3 protein. Found here are tens of thousands of distinct CDR3 sequences, less than 15% of them singletons; the top ten hold roughly 2.5%. Study outcomes and limitations: The study's VDJdb matching favored anti-spike CD8 responses and missed private and CD4 specificities.

This clonotype showed up just a few times. What it binds is not known. The V gene is TRBV28, the J gene TRBJ1-4; D unresolved. Sequencing used whole blood, obtained at baseline. The receptor comes from an adult who was a healthcare worker with PCR-confirmed SARS-CoV-2 infection or an uninfected control (not recorded which). The CDR3 DNA sequence: TGTGCCACATGGACGGTGGATGAAAAACTGTTTTTT. It specifies CATWTVDEKLFF.